Below, one T cell receptor (beta chain) is given with its context. Its antigen is currently unknown. V was clipped by 2 bases and J by 2 bases; unmatched bases: 7. The CDR3 has 16 residues. The germline CDR1 and CDR2 sequences are SEHNR and FQNEAQ (reference sequence). The RNA, about 0.45 to 1 ug, was put through reverse transcription using random hexamers. Across 54 Vbeta and 13 Jbeta, TCR beta CDR3 was amplified with immunoSEQ multiplex PCR. One entry per CDR3 protein results from TCRdb running MiXCR on the immunoSEQ multiplex PCR reads. This table has about 83,000 distinct CDR3 sequences, 95% to 97% appearing once. CD8+ and CD4+ T cells were negatively isolated; TEMRA cells were FACS-enriched. The data are from a study of CD8 T cells in Susac syndrome. Looking at the study overall: Susac syndrome patients were untreated, on corticosteroids with some adding intravenous immunoglobulin, or on intravenous immunoglobulin only.

Notes on the study in general: Clonal expansion of Susac CD8+ cells peaked in TEMRA cells, and it also peaked in active patients.

The sequence came from a human donor with Susac syndrome. Sequenced input: CD8+ T cells from PBMCs. The V and J genes are TRBV7-9 and TRBJ2-7; TRBD1 matches 9 bases. The CDR3 loop is CASSLTSGTGPYEQYV. DNA for the CDR3: TGTGCCAGCAGCTTAACGTCGGGGACAGGGCCCTACGAGCAGTACGTC.